Listed below are T cell receptor beta chains from one sample, sequenced in a study of monozygotic twins with inflammatory bowel disease. TCRdb re-analyzed the 5' RACE reads; it lists each CDR3 protein once, without DNA. The sample is made up of about 160,000 distinct CDR3 sequences, and the top ten hold approximately 3% of it. Sequenced: blood. Source of these receptors: a human donor with ulcerative colitis or Crohn's disease, or a healthy co-twin of an affected twin (not recorded which). CDR3s include the opening cysteine and the closing phenylalanine or tryptophan. Fields, in order: CDR3 protein, J gene, V gene, CDR3 length.

CDR3aa: CASSLTGRGSTDTQYF; j_gene: TRBJ2-3; v_gene: TRBV4-2; len: 16
CDR3aa: CASSLRAGPYEQYF; j_gene: TRBJ2-7; v_gene: TRBV7-3; len: 14
CDR3aa: CASSLVSGGRGIYEQYF; j_gene: TRBJ2-7; v_gene: TRBV7-6; len: 17
CDR3aa: CASSFFPAAGGNNEQFF; j_gene: TRBJ2-1; v_gene: TRBV7-2; len: 17
CDR3aa: CASSYGHYEQYF; j_gene: TRBJ2-7; v_gene: TRBV6-5; len: 12
CDR3aa: CASSLRAPSSSYNEQFF; j_gene: TRBJ2-1; v_gene: TRBV7-9; len: 17
CDR3aa: CASSLGFVVGRSNEQFF; j_gene: TRBJ2-1; v_gene: TRBV11-2; len: 17
CDR3aa: CASSLFSEFRGGELFF; j_gene: TRBJ2-2; v_gene: TRBV27; len: 16
CDR3aa: CASSQDVPGAYSSTDTQYF; j_gene: TRBJ2-3; v_gene: TRBV3-1; len: 19
CDR3aa: CSVAKGLYTGELFF; j_gene: TRBJ2-2; v_gene: TRBV29-1; len: 14
CDR3aa: CASSLYRGQGGYGYTF; j_gene: TRBJ1-2; v_gene: TRBV5-6; len: 16
CDR3aa: CSVSEHQYQETQYF; j_gene: TRBJ2-5; v_gene: TRBV20-1; len: 14
CDR3aa: CASTRTSQTPGSCFF; j_gene: TRBJ2-2; v_gene: TRBV19; len: 15
CDR3aa: CASSSRYKRTDTQYF; j_gene: TRBJ2-3; v_gene: TRBV5-1; len: 15
CDR3aa: CASSPTGSAEAFF; j_gene: TRBJ1-1; v_gene: TRBV7-3; len: 13
CDR3aa: CASSPKPPGQANVLTF; j_gene: TRBJ2-6; v_gene: TRBV28; len: 16
CDR3aa: CAISAQGEGEAFF; j_gene: TRBJ1-1; v_gene: TRBV10-3; len: 13
CDR3aa: CASRDMGRNEQFF; j_gene: TRBJ2-1; v_gene: TRBV6-2/TRBV6-3; len: 13
CDR3aa: CASNNPPGPLNTEAFF; j_gene: TRBJ1-1; v_gene: TRBV12-3/TRBV12-4; len: 16
CDR3aa: CASSLFGGVGDTQYF; j_gene: TRBJ2-3; v_gene: TRBV7-2; len: 15
CDR3aa: CASSGTGTSGFPGELFF; j_gene: TRBJ2-2; v_gene: TRBV5-1; len: 17
CDR3aa: CASSSGGLAGLIGETQYF; j_gene: TRBJ2-5; v_gene: TRBV6-1; len: 18
CDR3aa: CASSLGGVGTNEKLFF; j_gene: TRBJ1-4; v_gene: TRBV27; len: 16
CDR3aa: CASSPEGTSLRKFF; j_gene: TRBJ2-1; v_gene: TRBV5-1; len: 14
CDR3aa: CSARGFLGGTEAFF; j_gene: TRBJ1-1; v_gene: TRBV20-1; len: 14
CDR3aa: CASSDGSSGNTIYF; j_gene: TRBJ1-3; v_gene: TRBV12-3/TRBV12-4; len: 14
CDR3aa: CASSSITGTETREMETQYF; j_gene: TRBJ2-5; v_gene: TRBV28; len: 19
CDR3aa: CASSQARWSGQPYEQYF; j_gene: TRBJ2-7; v_gene: TRBV4-3; len: 17
CDR3aa: CAIKDSDYSGANVLTF; j_gene: TRBJ2-6; v_gene: TRBV7-8; len: 16
CDR3aa: CATSRETSYGYTF; j_gene: TRBJ1-2; v_gene: TRBV15; len: 13
CDR3aa: CASSFDSGETQYF; j_gene: TRBJ2-5; v_gene: TRBV5-1; len: 13
CDR3aa: CASRRQGTDTQYF; j_gene: TRBJ2-3; v_gene: TRBV12-3/TRBV12-4; len: 13
CDR3aa: CASRLQGADEKLFF; j_gene: TRBJ1-4; v_gene: TRBV28; len: 14
CDR3aa: CASSLSFSALGDIQYF; j_gene: TRBJ2-4; v_gene: TRBV11-2; len: 16
CDR3aa: CASSEGLAELPLGEQYF; j_gene: TRBJ2-7; v_gene: TRBV2; len: 17
CDR3aa: CASSQDATANYGYTF; j_gene: TRBJ1-2; v_gene: TRBV14; len: 15
CDR3aa: CASSSWTSGNQETQYF; j_gene: TRBJ2-5; v_gene: TRBV7-3; len: 16
CDR3aa: CASSAGGVSNQPQHF; j_gene: TRBJ1-5; v_gene: TRBV12-3/TRBV12-4; len: 15
CDR3aa: CASRGGGRIPDTQYF; j_gene: TRBJ2-3; v_gene: TRBV5-1; len: 15
CDR3aa: CASSSVTGGELFF; j_gene: TRBJ2-2; v_gene: TRBV5-1; len: 13
CDR3aa: CASSQGSPGLIFEEKLFF; j_gene: TRBJ1-4; v_gene: TRBV3-1; len: 18
CDR3aa: CSANKAGVRGYNEQFF; j_gene: TRBJ2-1; v_gene: TRBV20-1; len: 16
CDR3aa: CATSGLLQGDEQFF; j_gene: TRBJ2-1; v_gene: TRBV24-1; len: 14
CDR3aa: CASSASTGFTGELFF; j_gene: TRBJ2-2; v_gene: TRBV25-1; len: 15
CDR3aa: CASSPDGGAHTQYF; j_gene: TRBJ2-3; v_gene: TRBV18; len: 14
CDR3aa: CAIGGLAGAKVKTDTQYF; j_gene: TRBJ2-3; v_gene: TRBV10-3; len: 18